The 2 T cell receptor beta chains listed next were all sequenced from one sample in a study of beta chain features in type 1 diabetes. What was sequenced were expressed TCRB transcripts, since all of the isolated RNA had been reverse transcribed. TCRdb's copy holds only in-frame clones and misses some; the assay was immunoSEQ multiplex PCR. The sample lists 200,000 to 250,000 clones, 9% to 10% occurring once. The sample consisted of naive CD4+ T cells from blood. These receptors came from a woman in her late teens or twenties in good health.

The rearrangement joins TRBV6-5 to TRBJ1-2; the match to TRBD1 covers 9 bases. Looked up from germline, CDR1 is MNHEY and CDR2 is SVGAGI. V gave up 11 bases and J gave up 1 base; unmatched junction bases: 5. This CDR3 region has 13 residues. This CDR3 is CAARQGGNYGYTF. The CDR3 nucleotides read TGTGCCGCTCGACAGGGGGGTAACTATGGCTACACCTTC.

V usage is TRBV7-9 and J usage is TRBJ2-7, with TRBD2 matching over 10 bases. The germline CDR1 and CDR2 sequences are SEHNR and FQNEAQ (reference sequence). The length of the CDR3 is 15 residues. V dropped 6 bases and J dropped 5; count of bases not matched to a gene: 10. DNA of the CDR3: TGTGCCAGCAGTTGGGGGCTAGCGGGAGCCAACGAGCAGTACTTC. As protein: CASSWGLAGANEQYF.